The 16 T cell receptor beta chains reported below all come from one sample, sequenced in a study of blood T cell repertoires in COVID-19. Repertoires were generated with immunoSEQ multiplex PCR, while TCRdb's copy carries only in-frame clones and drops some. The data contain some 25,000 clones, roughly nine tenths of them seen just once; the ten biggest clones take up around 8.9%. The sequenced sample was peripheral blood. These receptors all come from a man between 65 and 79 years old with acute or convalescent COVID-19.

J is TRBJ1-4 and V is TRBV19, with 8 bases lining up with TRBD1. The length of the CDR3 is 16 residues. Germline values: CDR1 LNHDA, CDR2 SQIVND (reference sequence). J gave up 5 bases and V 5 bases, and 10 bases lay outside the gene matches. This chain's CDR3 is CASSFLPGTGNEKLFF. Here the CDR3 DNA reads TGTGCCAGTAGTTTCTTACCCGGGACAGGAAATGAAAAACTGTTTTTT.

The rearrangement links TRBV7-2 to TRBJ2-3, with D perhaps TRBD1 (5 bases). This CDR3 spans 14 amino acids. The germline gives CDR1 SGHTA, CDR2 FQGNSA. V lost 3 bases and J lost 2, with 9 bases in between. The CDR3 spells CASSFQGSTDTQYF. The CDR3 region has the DNA TGTGCCAGCAGCTTTCAGGGCTCCACAGATACGCAGTATTTT.

This clone was detected only a few times. V is TRBV21-1 and J is TRBJ1-4; TRBD1, as called in the table, went unchecked against the DNA. TRBV21-1 is assigned pseudogene status. This CDR3 region has 15 residues. Written as DNA, the CDR3 is TGTGCCAGCAGCAAGCCGGGACAAGTAAATGAAAAACTGTTTTTT. Protein product: CASSKPGQVNEKLFF.

In its sample, this clone was seen once. The genes are TRBV2 and TRBJ2-7; 9 bases align to TRBD1. The CDR3 is made up of 16 amino acids. Germline lookup yields CDR1 SNHLY and CDR2 FYNNEI. V lost 1 base to trimming and J lost 4 bases; unmatched junction nucleotides: 8. CDR3 protein: CASSEGRDRARYEQYF. CDR3 coding DNA: TGTGCCAGCAGTGAAGGCCGGGACAGGGCCAGGTACGAGCAGTACTTC.

V usage is TRBV5-1 and J usage is TRBJ2-7; D is unresolved. The length of the CDR3 is 15 residues. Trimming took off 0 bases at V and 0 bases at J, with 10 bases between the two ends. Looked up from germline, CDR1 is SGHRS and CDR2 is YFSETQ. The CDR3 DNA reads as TGCGCCAGCAGCTTGGAAGGCGGCAGCTCCTACGAGCAGTACTTC. It yields the protein CASSLEGGSSYEQYF.

The chain couples TRBV20-1 to TRBJ1-1; 10 positions match TRBD1. The CDR3 is made up of 14 amino acids. After removal of 6 bases from V and 4 bases from J, the junction contained 8 bases not matched to a gene. Germline V CDR1 and CDR2: DFQATT, SNEGSKA (reference sequence). CDR3 region: CSASDRGQSTEAFF. The CDR3 DNA sequence: TGCAGTGCGAGTGACAGGGGGCAGAGCACTGAAGCTTTCTTT.

This clone was counted a single time. The V and J genes are TRBV11-2 and TRBJ2-1, with D uncertain. Germline-derived CDR1 and CDR2 are SGHAT and FQNNGV. The CDR3 totals 13 residues. V shed 3 bases and J shed 9 bases, with 12 bases lying between them. The CDR3 reads CASSFSSPSEQFF. CDR3 sequence (DNA): TGTGCCAGCAGCTTTTCCTCCCCCAGTGAGCAGTTCTTC. The whole variable domain, filled in from reference TRBV11-2 and TRBJ2-1, reads EAGVAQSPRYKIIEKRQSVAFWCNPISGHATLYWYQQILGQGPKLLIQFQNNGVVDDSQLPKDRFSAERLKGVDSTLKIQPAKLEDSAVYLCASSFSSPSEQFFGPGTRLTVL.

V gene TRBV19 combines with J gene TRBJ2-5; possible D gene TRBD2, 6 bases. The CDR3 loop spans 15 amino acids. V shed 4 bases and J shed 0 bases, with 12 bases lying between them. CDR1 LNHDA and CDR2 SQIVND come from the germline V gene (reference sequence). CDR3 coding DNA: TGTGCCAGTAGTAGAATAGCGGAAAACCAAGAGACCCAGTACTTC. This encodes CASSRIAENQETQYF.

The J gene is TRBJ2-2, the V gene TRBV5-4, with D hard to call. The germline CDR1 and CDR2 sequences are SGHNT and YYREEE (reference sequence). V was clipped by 3 bases and J by 4 bases, with 10 bases between them. This CDR3 has 14 amino acids. The CDR3 loop reads CASSSLQITGELFF. The CDR3 region has the DNA TGTGCCAGCAGCTCCCTACAGATCACCGGGGAGCTGTTTTTT.

The rearrangement uses TRBV27 and TRBJ2-7; TRBD2 matches 7 bases. Germline loops: CDR1 MNHEY, CDR2 SMNVEV (reference sequence). Unmatched junction bases numbered 7, after V lost 5 bases and J lost 0 bases. CDR3 length equals 15 residues. The CDR3 sequence: CASSPSGAASYEQYF. CDR3 sequence (DNA): TGTGCCAGCAGTCCGAGCGGGGCCGCCTCCTACGAGCAGTACTTC.

V is TRBV5-4 and J is TRBJ1-2; TRBD1 agrees at 7 bases. The CDR3 length is 13 residues. V shed 4 bases, J shed 6 bases, and the junction held 6 bases outside the gene matches. The germline gives CDR1 SGHNT, CDR2 YYREEE (reference sequence). The CDR3 loop reads CASSQETGHGYTF. The DNA for the CDR3 is TGTGCCAGCAGCCAAGAGACAGGGCATGGCTACACCTTC. Combining the CDR3 with reference TRBV5-4 and TRBJ1-2 gives the whole variable domain ETGVTQSPTHLIKTRGQQVTLRCSSQSGHNTVSWYQQALGQGPQFIFQYYREEENGRGNFPPRFSGLQFPNYSSELNVNALELDDSALYLCASSQETGHGYTFGSGTRLTVV.

The rearrangement joins TRBV3-1 (or the pseudogene TRBV3-2) to TRBJ2-3, with TRBD2 identical over 9 bases. V lost 0 bases and J lost 3; bases outside the gene matches: 10. Germline CDR1 LGHDT, CDR2 YNNKEL (reference sequence). There are 18 residues in the CDR3. The CDR3 nucleotides read TGTGCCAGCAGCCAAGATTCATCGGGCGGGGGGGCAACAGATACGCAGTATTTT. Translation gives CASSQDSSGGGATDTQYF.

The chain combines TRBV4-1 with TRBJ1-4, with TRBD1 identical over 10 bases. CDR3 length: 16 residues. The V gene end was trimmed by 6 bases and the J gene end by 7 bases; junction bases not matched to a gene: 11. Germline V lookup: CDR1 MGHRA, CDR2 YSYEKL. The CDR3 sequence is CASSPDRGDQGEKLFF. Written as DNA, the CDR3 is TGCGCCAGCAGTCCGGACAGGGGGGATCAAGGTGAAAAACTGTTTTTT.

This rearrangement joins TRBV2 to TRBJ1-2, with TRBD1 matching over 8 bases. CDR3 length: 14 residues. Germline lookup yields CDR1 SNHLY and CDR2 FYNNEI. V lost 4 bases to trimming and J lost 8 bases; unmatched junction nucleotides: 9. The CDR3 region has the DNA TGTGCCAGCAGTGGGACCGGACAGGGTGAAGGCTACACCTTC. Translation gives CASSGTGQGEGYTF.

The chain recombines TRBV19 with TRBJ2-2; D call uncertain. The CDR3 loop spans 15 amino acids. Germline CDR1 LNHDA, CDR2 SQIVND (reference sequence). Trimming took 1 base from V and 0 from J, leaving 6 bases between them. The CDR3 here is CASSIGHPNTGELFF. The CDR3 DNA reads as TGTGCCAGTAGTATAGGGCACCCGAACACCGGGGAGCTGTTTTTT.

J is TRBJ1-2 and V is TRBV28; TRBD1 might be the D (5 bases). Germline-derived CDR1 and CDR2 are MDHEN and SYDVKM. The CDR3 runs 17 residues. With 3 bases removed from V and 1 base from J, the gap between germline ends came to 18 bases. The CDR3 loop reads CASSFASRAFFNYGYTF. The CDR3 nucleotides read TGTGCCAGCAGTTTCGCGTCCAGGGCTTTTTTTAACTATGGCTACACCTTC.